This T cell receptor (beta chain) came from a study of T cells in Graves' hyperthyroidism and ophthalmopathy. This clonotype occurred many times. Patients between 18 and 65 years old had hyperthyroidism, newly diagnosed and lasting under 2 months. Every diagnosis used clinical symptoms, serum thyroxine and TRAb, thyroid ultrasound and orbital computed tomography. Amplification of TCR beta CDR3 regions was performed using RNA transcripts as template. TCR CDR3 underwent first-round RT-PCR with the HTBI primer set. TCRdb re-derived calls from the multiplex PCR reads in MiXCR, one entry per CDR3 protein. The sample records some 600,000 distinct CDR3 sequences, over 11% being singletons. The V gene lost 3 bases and the J gene lost 2 bases, with 13 bases spanning the gap. Germline assignment: CDR1 LNHDA and CDR2 SQIVND (reference sequence). The CDR3 is made up of 15 amino acids.

The sample comprised blood. The clonotype comes from a woman in her thirties with Graves' hyperthyroidism that later progressed to Graves' ophthalmopathy. The chain is built from TRBV19 and TRBJ1-2, with D tentatively TRBD1 (5 bases). The CDR3 is CASSIPGRINYGYTF. CDR3 nucleotides: TGTGCCAGTAGTATTCCGGGACGGATAAACTATGGCTACACCTTC.